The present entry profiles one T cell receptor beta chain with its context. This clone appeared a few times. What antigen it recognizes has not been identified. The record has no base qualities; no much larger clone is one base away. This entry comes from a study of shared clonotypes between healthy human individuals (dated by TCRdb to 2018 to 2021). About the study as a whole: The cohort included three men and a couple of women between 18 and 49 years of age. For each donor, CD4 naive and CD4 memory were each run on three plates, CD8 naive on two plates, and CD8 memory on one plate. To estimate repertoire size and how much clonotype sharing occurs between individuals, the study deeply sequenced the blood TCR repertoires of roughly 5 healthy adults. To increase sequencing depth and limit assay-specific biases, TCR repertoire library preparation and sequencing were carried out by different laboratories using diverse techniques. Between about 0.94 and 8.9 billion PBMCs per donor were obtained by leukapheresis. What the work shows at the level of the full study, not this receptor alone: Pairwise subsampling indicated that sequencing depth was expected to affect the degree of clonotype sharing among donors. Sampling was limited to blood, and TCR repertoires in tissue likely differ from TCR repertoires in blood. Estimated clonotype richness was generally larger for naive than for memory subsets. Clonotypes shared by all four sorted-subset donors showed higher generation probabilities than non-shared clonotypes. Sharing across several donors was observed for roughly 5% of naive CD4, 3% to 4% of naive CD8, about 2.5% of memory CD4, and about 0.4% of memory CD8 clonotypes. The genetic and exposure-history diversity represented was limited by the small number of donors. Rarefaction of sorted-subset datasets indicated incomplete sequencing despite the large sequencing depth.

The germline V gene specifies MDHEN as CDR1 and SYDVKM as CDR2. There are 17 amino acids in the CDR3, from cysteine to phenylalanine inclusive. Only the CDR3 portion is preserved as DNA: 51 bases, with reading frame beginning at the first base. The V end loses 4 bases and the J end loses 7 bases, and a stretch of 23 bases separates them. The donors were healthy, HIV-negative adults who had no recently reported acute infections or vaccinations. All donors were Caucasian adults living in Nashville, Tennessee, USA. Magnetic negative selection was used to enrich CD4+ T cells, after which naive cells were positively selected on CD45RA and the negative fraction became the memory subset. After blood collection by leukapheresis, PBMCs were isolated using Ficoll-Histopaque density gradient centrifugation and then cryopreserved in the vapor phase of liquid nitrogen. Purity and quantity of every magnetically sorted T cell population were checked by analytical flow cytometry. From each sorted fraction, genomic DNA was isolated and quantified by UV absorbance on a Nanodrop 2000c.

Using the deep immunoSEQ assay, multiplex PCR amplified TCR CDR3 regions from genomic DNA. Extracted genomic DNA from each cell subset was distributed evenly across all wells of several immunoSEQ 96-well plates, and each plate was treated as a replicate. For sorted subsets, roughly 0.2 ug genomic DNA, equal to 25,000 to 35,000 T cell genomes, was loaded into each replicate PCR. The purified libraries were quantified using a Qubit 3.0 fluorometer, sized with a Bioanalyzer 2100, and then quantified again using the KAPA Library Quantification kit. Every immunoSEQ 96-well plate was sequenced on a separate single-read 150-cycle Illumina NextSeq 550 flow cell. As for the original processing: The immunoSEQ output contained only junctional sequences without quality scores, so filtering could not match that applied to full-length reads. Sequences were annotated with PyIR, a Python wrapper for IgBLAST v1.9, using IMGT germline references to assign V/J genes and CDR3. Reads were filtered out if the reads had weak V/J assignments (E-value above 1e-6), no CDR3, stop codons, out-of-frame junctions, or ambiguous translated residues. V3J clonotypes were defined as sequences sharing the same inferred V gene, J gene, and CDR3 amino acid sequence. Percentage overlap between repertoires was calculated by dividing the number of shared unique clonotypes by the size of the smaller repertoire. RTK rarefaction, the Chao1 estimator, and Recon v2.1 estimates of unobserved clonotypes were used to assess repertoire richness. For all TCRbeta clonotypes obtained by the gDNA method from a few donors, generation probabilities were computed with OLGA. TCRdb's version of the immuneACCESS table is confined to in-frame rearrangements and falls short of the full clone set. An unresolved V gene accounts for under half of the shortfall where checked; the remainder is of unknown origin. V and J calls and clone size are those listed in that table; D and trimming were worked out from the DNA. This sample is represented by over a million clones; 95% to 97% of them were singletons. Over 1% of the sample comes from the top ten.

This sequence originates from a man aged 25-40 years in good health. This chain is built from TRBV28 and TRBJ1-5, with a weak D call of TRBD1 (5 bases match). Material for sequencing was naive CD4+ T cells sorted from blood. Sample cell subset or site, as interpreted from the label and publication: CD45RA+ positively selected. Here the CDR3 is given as CASSWTPEWGGEQPQHF. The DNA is TGTGCCAGCAGTTGGACCCCCGAGTGGGGGGGAGAACAGCCCCAGCATTTT.